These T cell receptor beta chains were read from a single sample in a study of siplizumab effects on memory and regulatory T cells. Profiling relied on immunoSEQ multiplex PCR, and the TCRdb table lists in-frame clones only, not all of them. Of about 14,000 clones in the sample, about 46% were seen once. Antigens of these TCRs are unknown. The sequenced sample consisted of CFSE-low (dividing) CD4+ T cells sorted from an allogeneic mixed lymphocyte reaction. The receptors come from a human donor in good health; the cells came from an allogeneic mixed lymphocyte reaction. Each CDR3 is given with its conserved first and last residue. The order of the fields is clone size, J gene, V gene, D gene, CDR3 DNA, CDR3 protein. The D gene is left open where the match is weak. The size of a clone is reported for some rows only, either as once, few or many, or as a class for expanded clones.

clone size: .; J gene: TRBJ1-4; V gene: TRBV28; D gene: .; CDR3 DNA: TGTGCCAGCAGTTCACAGTTTAATGAAAAACTGTTTTTT; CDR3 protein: CASSSQFNEKLFF
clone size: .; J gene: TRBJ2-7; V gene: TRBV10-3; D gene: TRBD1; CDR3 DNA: TGTGCCATCAGTGAGTCGAGGACAGGGATATACGAGCAGTACTTC; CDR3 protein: CAISESRTGIYEQYF
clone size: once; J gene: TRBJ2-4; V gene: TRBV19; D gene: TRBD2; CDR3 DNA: TGTGCCTCGTCCGGGACTAGCCTAGCCAAAAACATTCAGTACTTC; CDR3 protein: CASSGTSLAKNIQYF
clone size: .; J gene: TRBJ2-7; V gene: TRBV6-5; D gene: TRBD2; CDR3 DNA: TGTGCCAGCAGCCAGAGAGCGGGGGAAGGTTACGAGCAGTACTTC; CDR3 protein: CASSQRAGEGYEQYF
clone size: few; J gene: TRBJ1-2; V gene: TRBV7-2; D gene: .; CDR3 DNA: TGTGCCAGCAGCTTAACCCCCTTGGGGGACTACACCTTC; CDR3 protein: CASSLTPLGDYTF
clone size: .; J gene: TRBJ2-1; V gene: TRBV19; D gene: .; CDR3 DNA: TGTGCCAGTAGTCGGGCATTCCGGGGGGCCCAAGGCTCCTACAATGAGCAGTTCTTC; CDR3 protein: CASSRAFRGAQGSYNEQFF
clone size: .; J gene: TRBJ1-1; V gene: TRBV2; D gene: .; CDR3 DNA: TGTGCCAGCACGTCCGAGATGAACACTGAAGCTTTCTTT; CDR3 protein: CASTSEMNTEAFF
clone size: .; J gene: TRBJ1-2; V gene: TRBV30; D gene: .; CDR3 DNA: TGTGCCTGGAGTGTACAAGAGATTCCTAACTATGGCTACACCTTC; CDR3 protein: CAWSVQEIPNYGYTF
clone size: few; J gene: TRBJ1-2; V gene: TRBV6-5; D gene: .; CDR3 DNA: TGTGCCAGCAGTAGGGGAGATGGCTACACCTTC; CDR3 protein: CASSRGDGYTF
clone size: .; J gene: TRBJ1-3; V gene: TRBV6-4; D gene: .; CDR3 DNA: TGTGCCAGCAGTGAGGATTTGGGGAGGCCTGGAAACACCATATATTTT; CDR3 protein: CASSEDLGRPGNTIYF
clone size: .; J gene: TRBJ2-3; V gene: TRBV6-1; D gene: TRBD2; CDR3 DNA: TGTGCCACTACCCCCGGGACTAGTAGGGATACGCAGTATTTT; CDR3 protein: CATTPGTSRDTQYF
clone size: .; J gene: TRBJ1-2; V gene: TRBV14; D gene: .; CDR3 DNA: TGTGCCAGCAGCCAAGTATCCCCCAGGGTAGCGGAGGGCTACACCTTC; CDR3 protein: CASSQVSPRVAEGYTF
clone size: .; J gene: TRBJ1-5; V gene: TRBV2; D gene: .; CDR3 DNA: TGTGCCAGCAGCCTAGGGACCGCTAGCAATCAGCCCCAGCATTTT; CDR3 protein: CASSLGTASNQPQHF
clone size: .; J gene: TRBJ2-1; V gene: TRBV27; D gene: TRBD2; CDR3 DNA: TGTGCCAGCTCCACGAGGGGCGGGGGGGAAGTTGTCAAAAATGAGCAGTTCTTC; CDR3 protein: CASSTRGGGEVVKNEQFF
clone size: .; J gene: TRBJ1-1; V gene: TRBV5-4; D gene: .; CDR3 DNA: TGTGCCAGCAGCTTGGCCTTAGGCCACACTGAAGCTTTCTTT; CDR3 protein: CASSLALGHTEAFF
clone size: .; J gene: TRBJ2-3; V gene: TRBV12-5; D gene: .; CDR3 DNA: TGTGCTAGTGGCTCCGATACGCAGTATTTT; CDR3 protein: CASGSDTQYF
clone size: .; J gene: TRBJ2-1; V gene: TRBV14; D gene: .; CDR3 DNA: TGTGCCAGCAGCCCTCTGGGGGGTGAAAGGGGGGAGTTCTTC; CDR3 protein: CASSPLGGERGEFF
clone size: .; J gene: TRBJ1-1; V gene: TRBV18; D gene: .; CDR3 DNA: TGTGCCAGCTCACCAAAAGGCAGCACTGAAGCTTTCTTT; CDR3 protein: CASSPKGSTEAFF
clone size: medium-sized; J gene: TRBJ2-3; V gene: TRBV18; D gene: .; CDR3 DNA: TGTGCCAGCTCACCACGACAAGCAGATACGCAGTATTTT; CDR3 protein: CASSPRQADTQYF
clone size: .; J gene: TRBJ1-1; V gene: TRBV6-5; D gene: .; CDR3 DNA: TGTGCCAGCAACCCACAGGGATACACTGAAGCTTTCTTT; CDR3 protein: CASNPQGYTEAFF
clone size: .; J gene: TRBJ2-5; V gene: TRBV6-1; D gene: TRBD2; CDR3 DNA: TGTGCCAGCAGTGGTGTAGCGGGAGGGCCGGTGGGAGAGACCCAGTACTTC; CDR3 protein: CASSGVAGGPVGETQYF
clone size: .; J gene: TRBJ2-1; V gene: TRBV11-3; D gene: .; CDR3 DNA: TGTGCCAGCAGCTTGCAGCGTTTCGATGAGCAGTTCTTC; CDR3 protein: CASSLQRFDEQFF
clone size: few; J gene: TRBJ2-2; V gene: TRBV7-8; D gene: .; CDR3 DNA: TGTGCCAGCAGCTTAGCTCCCTCTGGAGGGGTGATGAGAACCGGGGAGCTGTTTTTT; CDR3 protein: CASSLAPSGGVMRTGELFF
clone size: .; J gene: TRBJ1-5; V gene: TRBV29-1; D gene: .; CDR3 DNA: TGCAGCGTTTGGAGGGGGTCAGCCCAGCATTTT; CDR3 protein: CSVWRGSAQHF